This T cell receptor beta chain was sequenced in a study of cytomegalovirus exposure and HLA in healthy donors. Study overall: An early data release held some 85 million unique TCRs from HLA-typed donors. When 398 donors were genotyped, over 80% of them were found to fall in the Caucasian-associated ancestry cluster. Study results and caveats: Sequencing had likely introduced a cluster of highly shared sequence variants as an artifact.

This CDR3 comprises 14 residues. V lost 0 bases and J 9 bases, leaving 14 bases between the germline ends. The germline V gene has CDR1 MNHEY and CDR2 SMNVEV (reference sequence). The PCR made use of 60 Vbeta and 13 Jbeta primers. TCRdb's table, derived via immunoSEQ multiplex PCR, lists solely in-frame clones and lacks some. The sample has under 150,000 clones, approximately 85% seen once. As concerns this clone: The antigen is unknown.

Sequenced input: PBMCs. The chain combines TRBV27 with TRBJ1-2, with D possibly TRBD1 on 5 matching bases. This TCR was recovered from a woman between 50 and 59 years old in good health and CMV-seropositive. CDR3 sequence reads: CASSLSVADSCYTF. The CDR3 coding sequence is TGTGCCAGCAGTTTATCAGTAGCCGACAGTTGCTACACCTTC.